This T cell receptor (beta chain) was retrieved from a study of CD8+ T cells in alopecia areata (dated by TCRdb to the late 2010s). Notes on the research overall: Treated patients were enrolled in an open-label pilot trial of oral tofacitinib, 5 to 10 mg twice daily, for moderate-to-severe alopecia areata. Tofacitinib was given for 6 to 18 months, followed by 6 months of follow-up off drug to assess delayed response and recurrence. Disease severity in treated patients was measured with the SALT score, which quantifies the percentage of affected scalp surface area. To study T cell clonal expansion in alopecia areata, the researchers applied high-throughput TCRbeta sequencing to both the C3H/HeJ mouse model and human patients. Scalp tissue and sorted CD4+ and CD8+ peripheral blood T cells from patchy and totalis/universalis alopecia areata patients and from healthy controls were covered by human TCRbeta sequencing. Biopsies were taken from tofacitinib-treated patients at baseline and at 4 and 24 weeks of treatment, and a later scalp biopsy was taken in several of the tofacitinib-treated patients. Scalp clonality was compared among normal scalp (n=4), patchy alopecia areata scalp (n=8), and alopecia totalis/universalis scalp (n=8). RNA was extracted with the PAXgene miRNA kit for fixed scalp, the miRNeasy kit for PBMCs, and the RNeasy kit for mouse skin. Amplification of TCRbeta CDR3 regions was done by immunoSEQ multiplex PCR using 35 Vbeta forward primers and 13 Jbeta reverse primers.

Reading the label with the study, this specimen's treatment or condition is: oral pan-JAK inhibitor, 5-10 mg twice daily. Peripheral blood and lesional scalp punch biopsies were obtained from patients with alopecia areata. PBMCs were separated by density centrifugation and stained for CD3, CD4 and CD8, after which CD4+ and CD8+ T cells were sorted on a FACSAria. The library was generated by the immunoSEQ multiplex PCR assay. RNA was extracted from all samples and reverse transcribed into cDNA as template for TCR sequencing. SuperScript III was used to make first-strand cDNA, primed with a 2:1 mix of oligo-dT and random hexamers. A synthetic immune receptor repertoire was used to gauge amplification bias, and whatever bias remained was removed computationally. The authors' pipeline ran thus. After raw reads were preprocessed to remove errors, the CDR3 was defined following IMGT conventions as running from the conserved cysteine to phenylalanine. To get clonality, Shannon entropy was normalized by log2 of the number of productive unique TCRs and the result was subtracted from 1. Scalp TCRbeta sequences were cross-referenced with sorted blood CD4 and CD8 repertoires so that the CD4 or CD8 identity of scalp clones could be inferred. In TCRdb, the immuneACCESS table is reduced to in-frame sequences with V and J assigned. These tables do not hold every clone; where another copy was compared, an unresolved V gene accounts for under half, and the others remain unexplained. The V and J calls and clone size come from that table; D and trimming were worked out from the DNA. A total of a few hundred thousand clones appear in this sample, approximately 38% of them only once. The ten largest clones represent 0.48% of the sample.

Remarks on this clone: The antigen it recognizes is unknown. Base qualities are missing; no much larger clone stands one base away.

The CDR3 holds 15 amino acids from the cysteine to the phenylalanine. The CDR3 DNA has 45 bases and is translated from base 1. CDR1 MNHEY and CDR2 SVGAGI were looked up in the germline V gene. V and J are truncated by 0 bases and 0 bases respectively, leaving an intervening sequence of 8 bases. The paper as a whole reports these results and caveats: Shared TCR sequences between patients were less evident than in mice, which may be partly attributable to HLA diversity in the patient population. Higher clonality and more expanded CD8+ clones were observed in lesional scalp than in normal scalp, particularly in alopecia totalis/universalis, a finding suggestive of antigenic drive. The treated cohort was small, with a single nonresponder, so links between baseline CD8+ expansion and response need larger studies. Many expanded lesional clones were found to persist in scalp and blood during tofacitinib treatment, and relapse after treatment cessation may be partly explained by this persistence. Resident alphabeta T cells in normal human skin are also sequenced, complicating scalp TCR repertoire analysis, unlike mouse skin dominated by gammadelta T cells. Scalp clonality and the number of expanded CD8+ clones among the top 100 scalp clones were significantly decreased by tofacitinib.

This chain is built from TRBV6-5 and TRBJ1-1, and possibly TRBD1, on 5 matching bases. The material sequenced was CD4+ T cells sorted from blood, taken between weeks 30 and 35, from a patient treated with tofacitinib. This clonotype originated in a human donor with alopecia areata. CDR3 sequence: CASSYSNRMNTEAFF. In nucleotide form, the sequence is TGTGCCAGCAGTTACTCGAACAGGATGAACACTGAAGCTTTCTTT.